This TCR beta chain stems from a study of T cell changes during pregnancy in multiple sclerosis. This clone was detected only a few times. CDR3 length equals 13 residues. The germline V and J ends were trimmed by 0 bases and 4 bases, with 4 bases remaining between them. In germline, CDR1 is SGHNT, CDR2 YYREEE (reference sequence). Generated by immunoSEQ multiplex PCR, the TCRdb table keeps only in-frame clones and is missing some. The sample lists about 98,000 clones, under 95% seen once, with roughly 2.1% in the top ten. This clonotype was sampled from a female donor in good health, enrolled as a control in a pregnancy study. This sample comprised peripheral blood, obtained after pregnancy. The rearrangement links TRBV5-4 to TRBJ1-4, with no clear D. CDR3 region: CASSLAGNEKLFF. The CDR3 coding sequence is TGTGCCAGCAGCTTGGCGGGTAATGAAAAACTGTTTTTT. Supplemented by reference TRBV5-4 and TRBJ1-4, the full variable domain reads ETGVTQSPTHLIKTRGQQVTLRCSSQSGHNTVSWYQQALGQGPQFIFQYYREEENGRGNFPPRFSGLQFPNYSSELNVNALELDDSALYLCASSLAGNEKLFFGSGTQLSVL.